The 18 T cell receptor beta chains in this list originate from one sample, sequenced in a study of T cells after yellow fever vaccination. TCRdb analysed the 5' RACE reads with MiXCR anew, one entry per CDR3 protein. Altogether some 420,000 distinct CDR3 sequences are present, under 20% being singletons, with the ten largest covering 15% to 20%. The input for sequencing was PBMCs, taken before the yellow fever booster vaccination. The receptors were sampled from a man younger than 35 who received the YFV17D yellow fever vaccine.

The sample holds a few counts of this clonotype. The chain has TRBV5-1 and TRBJ1-1, with D maybe TRBD1 (5 bases). The CDR3 covers 16 residues. Deletions cut 0 bases from V and 0 bases from J, with 12 bases between. Germline values: CDR1 SGHRS, CDR2 YFSETQ. This chain's CDR3 is CASSLGKTGVNTEAFF. CDR3 sequence (DNA): TGCGCCAGCAGCTTGGGGAAAACAGGAGTGAACACTGAAGCTTTCTTT.

J is TRBJ2-5 and V is TRBV4-2; D is possibly TRBD1 or TRBD2 (5 bases each). Trimming cost V 0 bases and J 4 bases, with 12 bases left between them. Germline V gene data show CDR1 as LGHNA and CDR2 as YNFKEQ. The CDR3 length is 15 residues. The CDR3 nucleotides read TGTGCCAGCAGCCAAGATGGGACGCTGGGAGAGACCCAGTACTTC. It is translated as CASSQDGTLGETQYF.

This clonotype occurred a few times. The chain recombines TRBV12-3 or TRBV12-4 with TRBJ2-5, with 10 bases lining up with TRBD1. The CDR3 has 16 residues. The ends lost 3 bases at V and 1 base at J; junction bases unmatched: 5. CDR3 DNA sequence: TGTGCCAGCAGTTTGGTGGGACAGGGGCCCCAAGAGACCCAGTACTTC. Amino acids: CASSLVGQGPQETQYF.

The V gene is TRBV15, the J gene TRBJ2-1, with D maybe TRBD1 (7 bases). CDR1 is LNHNV and CDR2 is YYDKDF in the germline V gene (reference sequence). Trimming removed 6 bases from V and 4 bases from J, with 16 bases in between. CDR3 length: 15 amino acids. CDR3 protein: CATREGADEYNEQFF. CDR3 nucleotide sequence: TGTGCCACCAGGGAGGGGGCAGACGAATACAATGAGCAGTTCTTC.

J is TRBJ1-2 and V is TRBV9; the D gene is possibly TRBD1 (5 bases). The V and J ends lost 4 bases and 3 bases respectively, with 19 bases between them. Germline lookup yields CDR1 SGDLS and CDR2 YYNGEE. The CDR3 runs to 16 residues. In DNA, the CDR3 is TGTGCCAGCAGCCCGATGGGACGGCCTAGCGACTATGGCTACACCTTC. It translates to CASSPMGRPSDYGYTF.

In this sample, this clonotype turned up once. The chain combines TRBV6-1 with TRBJ2-2, with D maybe TRBD2 (6 bases). CDR1 and CDR2 (germline): MNHNS, SASEGT. Trimming cost V 2 bases and J 7 bases, with 14 bases left between them. The CDR3 is made up of 15 amino acids. The CDR3 here is CASSEIEWGVGELFF. CDR3 DNA sequence: TGTGCCAGCAGTGAAATCGAGTGGGGGGTCGGGGAGCTGTTTTTT.

The J gene is TRBJ2-5, the V gene TRBV5-1, with D maybe TRBD2 (7 bases). This CDR3 contains 14 residues. V lost 4 bases, J lost 2 bases, and 12 bases lay in between. CDR1 and CDR2 from the germline V gene are SGHRS and YFSETQ. The CDR3 bases are TGCGCCAGCAGCAGCGCGGGGGCTCAAGAGACCCAGTACTTC. Translating it yields CASSSAGAQETQYF.

In this sample, this clonotype turned up a few times. This chain connects TRBV5-1 to TRBJ2-1, with TRBD1 matching 7 bases. The V and J ends lost 4 bases and 3 bases, in that order; junction bases with no gene match: 7. CDR1 SGHRS and CDR2 YFSETQ come from the germline V gene. This CDR3 has 15 residues. CDR3 nucleotide sequence: TGCGCCAGCAGCGGACCGGGACAGAACTACAATGAGCAGTTCTTC. Translated, it gives CASSGPGQNYNEQFF.

V gene TRBV24-1 combines with J gene TRBJ2-7, with 7 nucleotides matching TRBD1. Trimming removed 7 bases from V and 6 bases from J; junction bases left unmatched: 8. CDR1 is KGHDR, CDR2 SFDVKD, per germline. CDR3 length: 13 residues. CDR3 nucleotide sequence: TGTGCCACCAGCGACAGGGAGACGGGCGAGCAGTACTTC. Residues: CATSDRETGEQYF.

This clonotype has just a few counts. The V and J genes are TRBV12-3 or TRBV12-4 and TRBJ1-2, with D possibly TRBD1 on 5 matching bases. The CDR3 totals 14 residues. V gave up 5 bases and J gave up 4 bases, with 14 bases separating them. CDR3 bases: TGTGCCAGCAGTCCTTATCGGGGCGGCTATGGCTACACCTTC. Its translation: CASSPYRGGYGYTF.

The rearrangement joins TRBV9 to TRBJ1-5; D is unclear. V was trimmed by 2 bases and J by 5 bases, leaving 8 bases between them. The CDR3 loop spans 13 amino acids. Germline lookup yields CDR1 SGDLS and CDR2 YYNGEE. CDR3 in DNA: TGTGCCAGCAGCGTTACGTGGGATCAGCCCCAGCATTTT. Residues: CASSVTWDQPQHF.

A few counts support this clonotype. The chain has TRBV12-3 or TRBV12-4 and TRBJ1-2, with TRBD1 matching 8 bases. The CDR3 totals 15 residues. V was clipped by 4 bases and J by 6 bases; unmatched bases: 10. The chain's CDR3 is CASSSPFGTGDGYTF. The CDR3 DNA reads TGTGCCAGCAGTTCTCCCTTCGGGACAGGAGATGGCTACACCTTC.

This clonotype turned up a few times. The chain combines TRBV20-1 with TRBJ2-5; no clear D. The germline V gene has CDR1 DFQATT and CDR2 SNEGSKA (reference sequence). V was shortened by 0 bases and J by 5 bases, with 4 bases between the two germline ends. This CDR3 contains 11 residues. The DNA for the CDR3 is TGCAGTGCTAGAGATTCGGAGACCCAGTACTTC. Translated: CSARDSETQYF.

The CDR3 DNA sequence: TGTGCCAGCAGCTTGGCTTTTAGTGCGGACACTGAAGCTTTCTTT. It specifies CASSLAFSADTEAFF. The chain couples TRBV7-9 to TRBJ1-1; no clear D. V was shortened by 3 bases and J by 3 bases, with 14 bases between the two germline ends. The CDR3 contains 15 residues. Germline CDR1 SEHNR, CDR2 FQNEAQ (reference sequence).

There are a few counts of this clonotype. The chain couples TRBV6-5 to TRBJ2-6, with D hard to call. CDR3 length: 15 amino acids. Germline loops: CDR1 MNHEY, CDR2 SVGAGI. Trimming pared 7 bases from V and 4 bases from J, leaving 14 bases between. The CDR3 sequence is CASKGSSAGANVLTF. Written as DNA, the CDR3 is TGTGCCAGCAAGGGAAGCTCCGCCGGGGCCAACGTCCTGACTTTC.

This clonotype occurred a few times. V is TRBV7-9 and J is TRBJ2-7; D gene ambiguous. Trimming pared 4 bases from V and 4 bases from J, leaving 14 bases between. The CDR3 totals 14 residues. Germline assignment: CDR1 SEHNR and CDR2 FQNEAQ (reference sequence). The CDR3 spells CASSYPNAGYEQYF. As DNA, the CDR3 is TGTGCCAGCAGCTACCCCAATGCAGGTTACGAGCAGTACTTC.

This clonotype was counted ten times or more. V is TRBV29-1 and J is TRBJ2-7; either TRBD1 or TRBD2 may fit D (6 bases each). CDR1 is SQVTM and CDR2 is ANQGSEA in the germline V gene. The CDR3 consists of 17 residues. V dropped 2 bases and J dropped 2 bases, with 22 bases sitting between them. The CDR3 spells CSVERGEQGNRTYEQYV. Written as DNA, the CDR3 is TGCAGCGTTGAAAGGGGGGAACAGGGTAATAGGACCTACGAGCAGTACGTC.

The chain uses TRBV12-3 or TRBV12-4 and TRBJ2-4; no clear D. CDR3 length: 14 amino acids. Trimming pared 7 bases from V and 0 bases from J, leaving 10 bases between. The CDR3 is CASTLWGAKNIQYF. Written as DNA, the CDR3 is TGTGCCAGCACCCTCTGGGGAGCCAAAAACATTCAGTACTTC.